A single sample is the source of the 3 T cell receptor beta chains below, sequenced in a study of blood T cell repertoires in COVID-19. TCRdb keeps only in-frame clones here, not all; method: immunoSEQ multiplex PCR. The table lists roughly 420,000 clones, roughly 90% of them singletons, with around 0.91% in the top ten. Specimen: PBMCs or T cells enriched from blood (not recorded which). These TCRs come from a woman in her 30s with acute COVID-19.

This clone was seen only once. V and J are TRBV6-5 and TRBJ2-7; tentative D call: TRBD2 (5 bases). The V end was cut by 9 bases, the J end by 0 bases, with 15 bases between. CDR1 is MNHEY and CDR2 is SVGAGI in the germline V gene. There are 14 residues in the CDR3. The CDR3 nucleotides are TGTGCCAGGCGACCGGACGGACTCTCCTACGAGCAGTACTTC. Protein: CARRPDGLSYEQYF.

This chain joins TRBV11-2 and TRBJ1-2; D is unclear. This CDR3 contains 13 residues. Germline V gene data show CDR1 as SGHAT and CDR2 as FQNNGV. V lost 1 base and J 7 bases, leaving 10 bases between the germline ends. The CDR3 sequence: CASSLAGGLGYTF. CDR3 sequence (DNA): TGTGCCAGCAGCTTAGCGGGAGGGCTTGGCTACACCTTC.

This chain links TRBV7-3 with TRBJ2-1, with 11 positions matching TRBD2. The CDR3 extends over 16 amino acids. Per germline, CDR1 SGHTA and CDR2 FQGTGA. Trimming removed 1 base from V and 5 bases from J; junction bases left unmatched: 4. CDR3 protein: CASSLSLAGGNNEQFF. CDR3 nucleotides: TGTGCCAGCAGCTTAAGTTTAGCGGGGGGGAACAATGAGCAGTTCTTC.